This T cell receptor beta chain is drawn from a study of blood T cell repertoires in COVID-19. On the study more broadly: The origin of the acute and convalescent COVID-19 samples was the United States, Italy and Spain. T cells, B-cell-depleted T cells, or PBMCs provided the cDNA or gDNA that served as material.

Original processing notes: Amplification of reference gene primers provided the estimated nucleated cell counts. Sequenced by immunoSEQ multiplex PCR; TCRdb stores in-frame clones only, minus some. The V and J calls and clone size come from that table; D and trimming were worked out from the DNA. The sample lists hundreds of thousands of clones; approximately 81% were seen once. The CDR3 extends over 13 amino acids. CDR1 is KGHDR, CDR2 SFDVKD, per germline. V was pared by 4 bases and J by 10 bases, with 12 bases between. Sequenced material: peripheral blood. The chain joins TRBV24-1 to TRBJ1-4; the D gene is possibly TRBD1 (6 bases). The sequence was obtained from a woman over 75 with acute or convalescent COVID-19. The CDR3 here is CATSEGARGKLFF. The CDR3 coding sequence is TGTGCCACCAGTGAGGGGGCTCGAGGAAAACTGTTTTTT.